The next 25 T cell receptor beta chains were all read from a single sample in a study of T cells in localized non-small cell lung cancer. Sequencing was performed with immunoSEQ multiplex PCR; in TCRdb, only in-frame clones are kept and a portion is missing. The repertoire holds around 140,000 clones, with approximately 88% as singletons. The source material was peripheral blood, sampled before any cancer treatment. Receptor source: a female donor of 60 years or more with stage I lung adenocarcinoma.

A remark on this clone: Other DNA sequences in this specimen translate into the identical CDR3. J is TRBJ1-1 and V is TRBV4-1; D is unresolved. V lost 0 bases, J lost 6 bases, and 8 bases lay in between. The CDR3 extends over 13 amino acids. Germline CDR1 is MGHRA and CDR2 is YSYEKL. The CDR3 loop reads CASSQDGASEAFF. As DNA, the CDR3 is TGCGCCAGCAGCCAAGATGGTGCTTCTGAAGCTTTCTTT.

The genes are TRBV14 and TRBJ1-1; TRBD1 agrees at 7 bases. The junction had 2 bases not matched to a gene; V was cut back by 6 bases and J by 1 base. CDR1 SGHDN and CDR2 FVKESK come from the germline V gene. This CDR3 contains 13 residues. The CDR3 DNA follows: TGTGCCAGCAGGACAGGGCAGAACACTGAAGCTTTCTTT. Translating it yields CASRTGQNTEAFF.

The chain carries TRBV7-8 and TRBJ2-3; weak D call: TRBD2 (6 bases). Trimming pared 5 bases from V and 5 bases from J, leaving 20 bases between. Germline V gene data show CDR1 as SGHVS and CDR2 as FQNEAQ. This CDR3 is 16 amino acids long. The CDR3 loop is CASSLVGGVGVDTQYF. In nucleotides, the CDR3 is TGTGCCAGCAGCCTAGTGGGGGGAGTAGGAGTAGATACGCAGTATTTT.

This chain connects TRBV9 to TRBJ2-7; the match to TRBD2 covers 9 bases. This CDR3 has 14 residues. The V gene's germline CDR1 is SGDLS and CDR2 YYNGEE. J gave up 4 bases and V 5 bases, and 7 bases lay outside the gene matches. CDR3 DNA: TGTGCCAGCAGTCTAAGCGGGAGGACTTACGAGCAGTACTTC. This translates into CASSLSGRTYEQYF.

This chain links TRBV5-1 with TRBJ2-2; 9 bases agree with TRBD2. There are 15 residues in the CDR3. Per germline, CDR1 SGHRS and CDR2 YFSETQ. Unmatched junction bases numbered 5, after V lost 1 base and J lost 7 bases. DNA for the CDR3: TGCGCCAGCAGCTTGTTTGCGGGAGGGAACGGGGAGCTGTTTTTT. Translated, it gives CASSLFAGGNGELFF.

The J gene is TRBJ1-2, the V gene TRBV28; D is possibly TRBD1 (5 bases). The germline V gene encodes CDR1 MDHEN and CDR2 SYDVKM. Trimming left V 5 bases short and J 4 bases short, with 11 bases between. This CDR3 is built from 13 residues. The CDR3 spells CASSLGTGYGYTF. In nucleotides, the CDR3 is TGTGCCAGCAGTCTAGGGACGGGCTATGGCTACACCTTC.

The chain uses TRBV5-4 and TRBJ2-6; no clear D. Germline lookup yields CDR1 SGHNT and CDR2 YYREEE (reference sequence). This CDR3 is 16 amino acids long. V was trimmed by 4 bases and J by 1 base, leaving 12 bases between them. The CDR3 spells CASSAVKRSGANVLTF. The DNA for the CDR3 is TGTGCCAGCAGCGCGGTAAAAAGGTCTGGGGCCAACGTCCTGACTTTC.

The chain has TRBV6-1 and TRBJ1-2, with D possibly TRBD1 on 5 matching bases. The CDR3 loop spans 13 amino acids. The germline V gene has CDR1 MNHNS and CDR2 SASEGT. V lost 6 bases and J 6 bases, leaving 14 bases between the germline ends. CDR3 loop: CASSGTVRDGYTF. CDR3 nucleotides: TGTGCCAGCAGCGGGACGGTGAGGGATGGCTACACCTTC.

The V and J genes are TRBV5-1 and TRBJ2-3; TRBD2 matches 14 bases. Trimming cost V 4 bases and J 5 bases; bases outside gene matches: 9. The CDR3 consists of 17 residues. Germline assignment: CDR1 SGHRS and CDR2 YFSETQ. This chain's CDR3 is CASSRSGTSGSLDTQYF. As DNA, the CDR3 is TGCGCCAGCAGCAGGTCCGGGACTAGCGGGAGTCTAGATACGCAGTATTTT.

This clone was counted a single time. The chain carries TRBV7-8 and TRBJ2-2; D possibly matches TRBD1 or TRBD2 (5 bases each). The CDR3 extends over 15 amino acids. Germline CDR1 and CDR2: SGHVS and FQNEAQ. Trimming removed 1 base from V and 8 bases from J, with 14 bases in between. CDR3 amino acids: CASSLGGIGFGELFF. CDR3 in DNA: TGTGCCAGCAGCTTAGGGGGGATAGGTTTTGGGGAGCTGTTTTTT.

Remarks on this clone: Other nucleotide sequences in the sample specify the same CDR3. V is TRBV19 and J is TRBJ2-1; D is ambiguous. CDR3 size: 11 residues. Germline assignment: CDR1 LNHDA and CDR2 SQIVND (reference sequence). Trimming removed 6 bases from V and 2 bases from J, with 2 bases in between. The CDR3 bases are TGTGCCAGTAGCACCTACAATGAGCAGTTCTTC. It yields the protein CASSTYNEQFF.

CDR3 amino acids: CASSTDRGSYEQYF. CDR3 sequence (DNA): TGTGCCAGCAGTACGGACAGGGGGTCCTACGAGCAGTACTTC. The chain couples TRBV2 to TRBJ2-7, with TRBD1 matching 10 bases. The V and J ends lost 5 bases and 1 base, in that order; junction bases with no gene match: 2. Germline assignment: CDR1 SNHLY and CDR2 FYNNEI. CDR3 length: 14 amino acids.

The rearrangement links TRBV28 to TRBJ2-5, with 7 bases aligning to TRBD1. The CDR3 is 13 amino acids. After removal of 7 bases from V and 4 bases from J, the junction contained 6 bases not matched to a gene. Germline CDR1 reads MDHEN; CDR2 reads SYDVKM. The CDR3 sequence: CASTRQGGETQYF. The CDR3 DNA follows: TGTGCCAGCACGAGACAGGGTGGAGAGACCCAGTACTTC.

This chain connects TRBV19 to TRBJ1-2; 7 nucleotides align to TRBD1. The germline V gene has CDR1 LNHDA and CDR2 SQIVND (reference sequence). CDR3 length equals 13 residues. With V trimmed by 7 bases and J by 4 bases, 6 bases remained unmatched. The CDR3 here is CASISRDSYGYTF. Written as DNA, the CDR3 is TGTGCCAGTATCTCTAGGGACAGCTATGGCTACACCTTC.

The genes are TRBV19 and TRBJ2-1; 13 nucleotides align to TRBD2. CDR3 size: 18 residues. Germline V gene sequence: CDR1 LNHDA, CDR2 SQIVND (reference sequence). V shed 3 bases, J shed 6 bases, and the junction held 11 bases outside the gene matches. CDR3 DNA sequence: TGTGCCAGTAGTATCCGGACTAGCGGGAGCCCCAGGGGCAATGAGCAGTTCTTC. It codes for CASSIRTSGSPRGNEQFF.

The V gene is TRBV19, the J gene TRBJ1-1; D unresolved. CDR3 length: 14 amino acids. Per the germline V gene, CDR1 is LNHDA and CDR2 is SQIVND (reference sequence). V was clipped by 3 bases and J by 1 base, with 9 bases between them. CDR3 sequence reads: CASSIPRKNTEAFF. CDR3 DNA sequence: TGTGCCAGTAGTATCCCCAGGAAGAACACTGAAGCTTTCTTT.

The V gene is TRBV27, the J gene TRBJ1-1; TRBD1 might be the D (5 bases). V lost 4 bases and J lost 0, with 12 bases in between. The CDR3 length is 15 residues. CDR1 and CDR2 (germline): MNHEY, SMNVEV (reference sequence). CDR3 amino acids: CASSSQQVMNTEAFF. The DNA for the CDR3 is TGTGCCAGCAGTTCCCAACAGGTTATGAACACTGAAGCTTTCTTT.

This clone has a single count. The chain is built from TRBV10-3 and TRBJ2-1; 13 bases align to TRBD2. From germline, CDR1 is ENHRY and CDR2 SYGVKD. The ends lost 3 bases at V and 4 bases at J; junction bases unmatched: 3. The CDR3 is 16 amino acids. The CDR3 nucleotides read TGTGCCATCAGTGAACTAGCGGGAGGGCTTTACAATGAGCAGTTCTTC. The encoded protein is CAISELAGGLYNEQFF.

This clone was seen a single time. V usage is TRBV2 and J usage is TRBJ2-5; 7 bases are shared with TRBD1. The CDR3 covers 15 residues. CDR1 SNHLY and CDR2 FYNNEI come from the germline V gene. V lost 8 bases and J lost 2; bases outside the gene matches: 11. As DNA, the CDR3 is TGTGCCAGCTCGGACAGGAAGAGTGTGCAAGAGACCCAGTACTTC. Residues: CASSDRKSVQETQYF. The whole variable domain, remainder taken from reference TRBV2 and TRBJ2-5, is EPEVTQTPSHQVTQMGQEVILRCVPISNHLYFYWYRQILGQKVEFLVSFYNNEISEKSEIFDDQFSVERPDGSNFTLKIRSTKLEDSAMYFCASSDRKSVQETQYFGPGTRLLVL.

This chain connects TRBV27 to TRBJ2-7; tentatively, D is TRBD2 (6 bases). Germline CDR1 reads MNHEY; CDR2 reads SMNVEV (reference sequence). The CDR3 sequence is 14 residues long. The V gene lost 3 bases and the J gene lost 7 bases, with 16 bases spanning the gap. The chain's CDR3 is CASSFSPKAGEQYF. Here the CDR3 DNA reads TGTGCCAGCAGTTTTTCCCCCAAGGCGGGGGAGCAGTACTTC.

The V gene is TRBV5-5, the J gene TRBJ1-2; D remains unclear. CDR3 length: 15 residues. From germline, CDR1 is SGHKS and CDR2 YYEKEE (reference sequence). Trimming pared 0 bases from V and 0 bases from J, leaving 9 bases between. The CDR3 DNA is TGTGCCAGCAGCTTGGAGGCCTTTGCTAACTATGGCTACACCTTC. Translating gives CASSLEAFANYGYTF.

The chain combines TRBV28 with TRBJ2-2, with D uncertain. CDR3 length equals 11 residues. Germline V gene lookup returns CDR1 MDHEN and CDR2 SYDVKM. Trimming cost V 6 bases and J 7 bases, with 6 bases left between them. The CDR3 is CASRLLGELFF. In nucleotides, the CDR3 is TGTGCCAGCAGACTTCTCGGGGAGCTGTTTTTT.

The CDR3: CASSLSSIWGESGANVLTF. CDR3 sequence (DNA): TGTGCCAGCAGTTTATCGTCCATTTGGGGGGAATCTGGGGCCAACGTCCTGACTTTC. The chain recombines TRBV27 with TRBJ2-6; D may be TRBD2 (6 bases). Trimming took 0 bases from V and 1 from J, leaving 16 bases between them. CDR1 MNHEY and CDR2 SMNVEV come from the germline V gene (reference sequence). The CDR3 consists of 19 residues.

The chain carries TRBV5-1 and TRBJ1-1; D gene unclear. V dropped 3 bases and J dropped 1 base, with 10 bases sitting between them. There are 14 residues in the CDR3. Germline V gene lookup returns CDR1 SGHRS and CDR2 YFSETQ. CDR3 sequence (DNA): TGCGCCAGCAGCTCCCCAACACCGAACACTGAAGCTTTCTTT. Amino acids: CASSSPTPNTEAFF.

V usage is TRBV6-1 and J usage is TRBJ2-7, with D possibly matching TRBD2 (5 bases). Trimming stripped 10 bases from V and 3 bases from J, with 19 bases between. Germline V gives CDR1 MNHNS, CDR2 SASEGT. This CDR3 contains 14 residues. The CDR3 loop reads CATSREGQSYEQYF. CDR3 nucleotide sequence: TGTGCCACCAGCAGAGAGGGCCAGAGCTACGAGCAGTACTTC.